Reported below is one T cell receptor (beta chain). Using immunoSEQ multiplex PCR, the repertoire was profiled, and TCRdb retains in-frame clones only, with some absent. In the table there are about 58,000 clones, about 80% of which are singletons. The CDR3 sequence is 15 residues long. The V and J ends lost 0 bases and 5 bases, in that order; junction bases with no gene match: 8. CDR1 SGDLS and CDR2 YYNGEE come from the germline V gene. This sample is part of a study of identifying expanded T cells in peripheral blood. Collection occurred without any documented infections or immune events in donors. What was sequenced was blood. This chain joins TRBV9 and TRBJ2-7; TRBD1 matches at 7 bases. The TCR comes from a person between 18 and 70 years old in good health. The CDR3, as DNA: TGTGCCAGCAGCGTAGCCGGGACAGCAAAAAACGAGCAGTACTTC. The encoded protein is CASSVAGTAKNEQYF. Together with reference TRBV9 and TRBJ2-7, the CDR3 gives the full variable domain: DSGVTQTPKHLITATGQRVTLRCSPRSGDLSVYWYQQSLDQGLQFLIQYYNGEERAKGNILERFSAQQFPDLHSELNLSSLELGDSALYFCASSVAGTAKNEQYFGPGTRLTVT.